Below are 3 T cell receptor beta chains sequenced from a single sample in a study of cytomegalovirus exposure and HLA in healthy donors. Researchers ran the PCR with 60 Vbeta and 13 Jbeta primers. The assay was immunoSEQ multiplex PCR, and TCRdb's table has in-frame clones only and misses some. The sample shows about 200,000 clones, roughly 13% of them seen only once. The sequenced material came from PBMCs. All receptors derive from a man between 50 and 59 years old in good health and CMV-seropositive.

This clone was counted a few times. The chain has TRBV28 and TRBJ1-5; 9 nucleotides line up with TRBD1. Germline loops: CDR1 MDHEN, CDR2 SYDVKM. This CDR3 is built from 14 residues. Losses at the gene ends were 3 bases for V and 7 bases for J; bases not matched to a gene: 4. CDR3 nucleotides: TGTGCCAGCAGTTTCGGGACAGGGCACCAGCCCCAGCATTTT. As protein: CASSFGTGHQPQHF.

This chain joins TRBV9 and TRBJ1-1; 8 bases are a match to TRBD1. V lost 0 bases to trimming and J lost 6 bases; unmatched junction nucleotides: 13. CDR3 length equals 17 residues. Germline CDR1 reads SGDLS; CDR2 reads YYNGEE. The CDR3 nucleotides read TGTGCCAGCAGCGTAGTAAGGAAGGTTACAGGGGGACCTGAAGCTTTCTTT. Protein product: CASSVVRKVTGGPEAFF.

This clone turned up a few times. The chain combines TRBV5-5 with TRBJ1-5; D possibly corresponds to TRBD1 (6 bases). CDR3 length equals 16 residues. CDR1 SGHKS and CDR2 YYEKEE come from the germline V gene (reference sequence). Deletions cut 5 bases from V and 1 base from J, with 16 bases between. The chain's CDR3 is CASSLTGIRSNQPQHF. The DNA for the CDR3 is TGTGCCAGCAGTCTGACAGGCATAAGGAGCAATCAGCCCCAGCATTTT.